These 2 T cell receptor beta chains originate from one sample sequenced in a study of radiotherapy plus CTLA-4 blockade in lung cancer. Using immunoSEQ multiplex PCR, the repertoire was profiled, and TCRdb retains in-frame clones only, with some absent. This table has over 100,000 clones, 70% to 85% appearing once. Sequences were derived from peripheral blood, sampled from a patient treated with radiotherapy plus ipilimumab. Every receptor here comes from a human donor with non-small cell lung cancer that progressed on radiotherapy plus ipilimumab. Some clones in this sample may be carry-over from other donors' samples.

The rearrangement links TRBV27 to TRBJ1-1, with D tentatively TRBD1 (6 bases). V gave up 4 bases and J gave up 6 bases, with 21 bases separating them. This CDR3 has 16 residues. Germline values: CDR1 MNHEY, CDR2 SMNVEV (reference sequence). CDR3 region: CASSSTVGKGGSEAFF. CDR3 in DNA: TGTGCCAGCAGTTCTACCGTGGGGAAAGGGGGTTCTGAAGCTTTCTTT.

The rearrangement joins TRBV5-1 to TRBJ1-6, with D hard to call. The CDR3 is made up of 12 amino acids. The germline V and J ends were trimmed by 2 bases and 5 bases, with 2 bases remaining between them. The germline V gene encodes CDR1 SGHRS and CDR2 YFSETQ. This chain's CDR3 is CASSLNNSPLHF. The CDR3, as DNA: TGCGCCAGCAGCTTAAATAATTCACCCCTCCACTTT.